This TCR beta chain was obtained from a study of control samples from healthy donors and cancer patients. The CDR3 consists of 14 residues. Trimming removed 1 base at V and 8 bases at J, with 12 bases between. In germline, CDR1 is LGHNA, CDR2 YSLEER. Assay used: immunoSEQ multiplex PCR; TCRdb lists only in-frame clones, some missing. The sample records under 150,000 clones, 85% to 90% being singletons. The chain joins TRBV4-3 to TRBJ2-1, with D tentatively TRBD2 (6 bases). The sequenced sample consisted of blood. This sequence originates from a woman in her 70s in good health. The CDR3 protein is CASSQVGPGDEQFF. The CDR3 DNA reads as TGCGCCAGCAGCCAAGTGGGCCCGGGGGATGAGCAGTTCTTC.